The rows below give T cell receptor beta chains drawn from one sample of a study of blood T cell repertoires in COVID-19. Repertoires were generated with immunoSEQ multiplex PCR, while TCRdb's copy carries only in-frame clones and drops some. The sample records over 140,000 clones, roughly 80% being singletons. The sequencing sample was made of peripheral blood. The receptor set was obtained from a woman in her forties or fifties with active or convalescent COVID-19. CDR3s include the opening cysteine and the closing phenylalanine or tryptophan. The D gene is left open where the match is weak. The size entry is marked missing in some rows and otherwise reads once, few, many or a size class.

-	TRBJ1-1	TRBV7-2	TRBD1	TGTGCCAGCAGCTTAGGGACAGGTCGGGCCACTGAAGCTTTCTTT	CASSLGTGRATEAFF
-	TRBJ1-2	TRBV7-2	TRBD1	TGTGCCAGCAGCCTTACAGGGGGCTTAGACTATGGCTACACCTTC	CASSLTGGLDYGYTF
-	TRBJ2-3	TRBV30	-	TGTGCCTGGATGGGGAGCTCGACTAGCACAGATACGCAGTATTTT	CAWMGSSTSTDTQYF
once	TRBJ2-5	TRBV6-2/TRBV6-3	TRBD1	TGTGCCAGCAGTTACCTCCGGACAGGGAGAGAGACCCAGTACTTC	CASSYLRTGRETQYF
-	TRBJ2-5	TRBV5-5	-	TGTGCCAGCAGCTTGGGACTAAAGAGGGAGACCCAGTACTTC	CASSLGLKRETQYF
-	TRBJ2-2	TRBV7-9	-	TGTGCCAGCAGCTTAAAGGACACGAACACCGGGGAGCTGTTTTTT	CASSLKDTNTGELFF
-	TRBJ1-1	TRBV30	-	TGTGCCTGGAGTGGGGGCGAGGTCCAACATGAAGCTTTCTTT	CAWSGGEVQHEAFF
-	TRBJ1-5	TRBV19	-	TGTGCCAGTAGTGCCTCCCGCCCCGGTCCCTTAGAGGCTCAGCCCCAGCATTTT	CASSASRPGPLEAQPQHF
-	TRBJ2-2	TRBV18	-	TGTGCCAGCTCACCAGAGGCCTCCGGACTCTTGCCTGGGGAGCTGTTTTTT	CASSPEASGLLPGELFF
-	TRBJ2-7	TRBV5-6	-	TGTGCCAGCATTGTTTCTGGCGCGGGGCACTACGAGCAGTACTTC	CASIVSGAGHYEQYF
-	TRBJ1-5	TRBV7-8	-	TGTGCCAGCAGCCCCACACCGGGACACGATAGCAATCAGCCCCAGCATTTT	CASSPTPGHDSNQPQHF
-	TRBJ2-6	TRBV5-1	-	TGCGCCAGCAGCTTGGGGGGACAACCTACTGGGGCCAACGTCCTGACTTTC	CASSLGGQPTGANVLTF
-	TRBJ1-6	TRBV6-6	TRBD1	TGTGCCAGCAGCCTCGGGACAGTAGGATCACCCCTCCACTTT	CASSLGTVGSPLHF
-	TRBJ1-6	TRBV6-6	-	TGTGCCAGCAGTCCACAGGTGGATAATTCACCCCTCCACTTT	CASSPQVDNSPLHF
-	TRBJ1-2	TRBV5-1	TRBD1	TGCGCCAGCAGCTGGACAGGCCTTGGAGGCTACACCTTC	CASSWTGLGGYTF
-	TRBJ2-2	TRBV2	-	TGTGCCAGCAAACCATCCAGTGGTACCGGGGAGCTGTTTTTT	CASKPSSGTGELFF
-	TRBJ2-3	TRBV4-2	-	TGTGCCAGCAGCCAAGAACGGGGAGATAGCACAGATACGCAGTATTTT	CASSQERGDSTDTQYF
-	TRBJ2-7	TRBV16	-	TGTGCCAGCAGCCCTATCTCCAAACCCTACGAGCAGTACTTC	CASSPISKPYEQYF
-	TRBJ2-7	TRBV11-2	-	TGTGCCAGCAGCTTAGCTACGACCTACGAGCAGTACTTC	CASSLATTYEQYF
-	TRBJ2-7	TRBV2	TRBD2	TGTGCCAGCAGAGACTTAGGGCTAGCGGGGGGCGAGCAGTACTTC	CASRDLGLAGGEQYF
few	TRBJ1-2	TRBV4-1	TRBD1	TGCGCCAGCAGCCAAGAAGACCCCGGGACAGCCAGAGGGGGTTACTATGGCTACACCTTC	CASSQEDPGTARGGYYGYTF
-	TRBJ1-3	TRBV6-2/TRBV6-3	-	TGTGCCAGCAGTTGGATGACAGGAAACACCATATATTTT	CASSWMTGNTIYF
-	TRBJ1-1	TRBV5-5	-	TGTGCCAGCAGCGCGGGCGGGCGCATAAACACTGAAGCTTTCTTT	CASSAGGRINTEAFF
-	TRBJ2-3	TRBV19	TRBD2	TGTGCCAGTCGAAAGGGACTAGCGGGAGATACGCAGTATTTT	CASRKGLAGDTQYF
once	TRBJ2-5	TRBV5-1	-	TGCGCCAGCAGCTTGGGTACTTCCCAAGAGACCCAGTACTTC	CASSLGTSQETQYF
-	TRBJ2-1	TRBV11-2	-	TGTGCCAGCAGCTTAGATAGCAGGAGGTCCTACAATGAGCAGTTCTTC	CASSLDSRRSYNEQFF
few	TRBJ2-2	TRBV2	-	TGTGCCAGCGGGGCAGAGAACACCGGGGAGCTGTTTTTT	CASGAENTGELFF
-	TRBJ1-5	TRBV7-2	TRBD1	TGTGCCAGCAGCGGACAGGGAGGGAACAATCAGCCCCAGCATTTT	CASSGQGGNNQPQHF
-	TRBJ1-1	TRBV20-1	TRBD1	TGCAGTGCTAGTAAATCCGGGACAGGGGCTTTGGGCACTGAAGCTTTCTTT	CSASKSGTGALGTEAFF
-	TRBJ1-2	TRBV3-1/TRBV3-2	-	TGTGCCAGCAGCCAAGACCGAGCCGGCTACACCTTC	CASSQDRAGYTF
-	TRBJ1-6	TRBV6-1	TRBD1	TGTGCCAGCAGTGAAGAGGGGGCTTTGAGTTCCTCACCCCTCCACTTT	CASSEEGALSSSPLHF
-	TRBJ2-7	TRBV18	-	TGTGCCAGCTCCCGGGACAACACCTACGAGCAGTACTTC	CASSRDNTYEQYF
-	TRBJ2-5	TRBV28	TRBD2	TGTGCCAGCAGTCCCTCCGGGGGGGGTCAAGAGACCCAGTACTTC	CASSPSGGGQETQYF
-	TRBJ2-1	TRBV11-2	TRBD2	TGTGCCAGCAGGGAGAGCCGGGGGGGCTCCTACAATGAGCAGTTCTTC	CASRESRGGSYNEQFF
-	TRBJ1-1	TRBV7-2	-	TGTGCCAGCAGCCTTGGGGGAGGCGGCACTGAAGCTTTCTTT	CASSLGGGGTEAFF
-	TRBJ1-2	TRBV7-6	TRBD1	TGTGCCAGCAGCTTAGTCGCCGGACAGGGCAATGGCTACACCTTC	CASSLVAGQGNGYTF
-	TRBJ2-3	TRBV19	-	TGTGCCAGTAGTATAGATCTGGTCCGGGAGTTCTTTCGTAGCACAGATACGCAGTATTTT	CASSIDLVREFFRSTDTQYF
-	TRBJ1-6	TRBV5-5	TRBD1	TGTGCCAGCAGCGGGATGGGACAGATAAATTCACCCCTCCACTTT	CASSGMGQINSPLHF
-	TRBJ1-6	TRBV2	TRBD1	TGTGCCAGCAGCAGGGACAGGGCCAATTCACCCCTCCACTTT	CASSRDRANSPLHF
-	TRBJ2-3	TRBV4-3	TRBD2	TGCGCCAGCAGCCAAGATCTGCCGGGGGAGGGAGATACGCAGTATTTT	CASSQDLPGEGDTQYF
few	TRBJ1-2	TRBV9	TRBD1	TGTGCCAGCAGCGTGGGGACAGGGGACCTTTATGGCTACACCTTC	CASSVGTGDLYGYTF
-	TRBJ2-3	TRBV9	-	TGTGCCAGCGGACGGAGGGACAGTTCCACAGATACGCAGTATTTT	CASGRRDSSTDTQYF
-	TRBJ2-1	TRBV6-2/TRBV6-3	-	TGTGCCAGCAGTTACGCGGGGGCTTCCTACAATGAGCAGTTCTTC	CASSYAGASYNEQFF
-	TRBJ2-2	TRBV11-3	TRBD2	TGTGCCAGCAGCTCAGGACTAGCGGGGCCCGCCGGGGAGCTGTTTTTT	CASSSGLAGPAGELFF
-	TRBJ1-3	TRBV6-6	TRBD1	TGTGCCAGCAGTTACGGGACAGGCTACTCTGGAAACACCATATATTTT	CASSYGTGYSGNTIYF
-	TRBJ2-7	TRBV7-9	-	TGTGCCAGCAGCCCCCGGGTGATGGACTTAGCCGAGCAGTACTTC	CASSPRVMDLAEQYF
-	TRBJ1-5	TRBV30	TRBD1	TGTGCCTGGAGTGTAAAGGGGGCGCGCAATCAGCCCCAGCATTTT	CAWSVKGARNQPQHF
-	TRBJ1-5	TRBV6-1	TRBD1	TGTGCCAGCAGTGCCAGACAGGGAGTTTACAGACAGCCCCAGCATTTT	CASSARQGVYRQPQHF
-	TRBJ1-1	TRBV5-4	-	TGTGCCAGCAGCTTGGCTCAGGGCACTGAAGCTTTCTTT	CASSLAQGTEAFF
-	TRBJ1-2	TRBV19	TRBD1	TGTGCCAGTACCGTAGGACAGGGAAGAGGCTATGGCTACACCTTC	CASTVGQGRGYGYTF
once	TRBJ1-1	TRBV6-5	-	TGTGCCAGCAGTTTCTTACAGGGTATGAACACTGAAGCTTTCTTT	CASSFLQGMNTEAFF
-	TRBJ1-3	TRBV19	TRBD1	TGTGCCAGTATCGACTTGACAGGGTCGGGAAACACCATATATTTT	CASIDLTGSGNTIYF
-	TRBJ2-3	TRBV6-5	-	TGTGCCAGCAGTTCCTACGCAGACTCGTCAGATACGCAGTATTTT	CASSSYADSSDTQYF
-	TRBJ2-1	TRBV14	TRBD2	TGTGCCAGCAGCCAACGCGGGAGGACCTACAATGAGCAGTTCTTC	CASSQRGRTYNEQFF
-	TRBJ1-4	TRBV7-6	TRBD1	TGTGCCAGCAGCTTAGGACAGGGGTTAACTAATGAAAAACTGTTTTTT	CASSLGQGLTNEKLFF
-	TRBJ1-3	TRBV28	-	TGTGCCAGCACCACTTGGGCCTCCTCTGGAAACACCATATATTTT	CASTTWASSGNTIYF
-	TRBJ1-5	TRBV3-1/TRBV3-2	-	TGTGCCAGCAGCCAAGTATCAAACAGGGTGATCAATCAGCCCCAGCATTTT	CASSQVSNRVINQPQHF
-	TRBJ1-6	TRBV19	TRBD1	TGTGCCAGTAGTCGCGGGGGACAGGGTAATTTTAATTCACCCCTCCACTTT	CASSRGGQGNFNSPLHF
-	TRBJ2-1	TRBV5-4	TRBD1	TGTGCCAGCAGCTCCCCAGGAAGGACAGGGTCCAATGAGCAGTTCTTC	CASSSPGRTGSNEQFF
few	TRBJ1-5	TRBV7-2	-	TGTGCCAGCAGCCCCGGGAGGGGAGAGAATCAGCCCCAGCATTTT	CASSPGRGENQPQHF